One sample yielded the 26 T cell receptor beta chains listed below, sequenced in a study of T cells in localized non-small cell lung cancer. Using immunoSEQ multiplex PCR, the repertoire was profiled, and TCRdb retains in-frame clones only, with some absent. This table holds around 9,600 clones, around 90% found once. Sequenced here: peripheral blood, sampled before any cancer treatment. These TCRs come from a woman aged 35 to 70 with stage I squamous cell lung carcinoma.

To note about this clone: One junction end disagrees with the germline gene, perhaps due to a read error. V and J are TRBV5-1 and TRBJ1-3, with D maybe TRBD1 (6 bases). This CDR3 has 17 residues. Germline CDR1 is SGHRS and CDR2 is YFSETQ. The CDR3 DNA is TGCGCGAGCACGGTGGTGCCAGGGGCCCTCTCTGGAAACACCATATATTTT. It is translated as CASTVVPGALSGNTIYF.

J is TRBJ1-1 and V is TRBV7-2; the D gene is possibly TRBD1 (6 bases). The CDR3 runs 16 residues. Germline lookup yields CDR1 SGHTA and CDR2 FQGNSA. V lost 5 bases to trimming and J lost 5 bases, with 21 bases between them. For the CDR3, the DNA is TGTGCCAGCAGCCCCGGGTTGGAGGGGGTTAGTACTGAAGCTTTCTTT. Its translation is CASSPGLEGVSTEAFF.

The J gene is TRBJ1-5, the V gene TRBV19; 7 positions agree with TRBD1. There are 16 residues in the CDR3. Germline-derived CDR1 and CDR2 are LNHDA and SQIVND (reference sequence). Trimming took 0 bases from V and 3 from J; bases not matched to a gene: 5. DNA for the CDR3: TGTGCCAGTAGTATAGAAGCCGGACAGGACAATCAGCCCCAGCATTTT. This gives the protein CASSIEAGQDNQPQHF.

The CDR3 DNA reads as TGTGCCAGCAGTGGAGTACAGGGCGCCTATGGCTACACCTTC. Its protein product is CASSGVQGAYGYTF. The chain is built from TRBV2 and TRBJ1-2; possibly TRBD1 for D (6 bases). The CDR3 totals 14 residues. Germline-derived CDR1 and CDR2 are SNHLY and FYNNEI. V was shortened by 4 bases and J by 4 bases, with 13 bases between the two germline ends. The entire variable domain, with the rest obtained from reference TRBV2 and TRBJ1-2, is as follows: EPEVTQTPSHQVTQMGQEVILRCVPISNHLYFYWYRQILGQKVEFLVSFYNNEISEKSEIFDDQFSVERPDGSNFTLKIRSTKLEDSAMYFCASSGVQGAYGYTFGSGTRLTVV.

The V gene is TRBV29-1, the J gene TRBJ1-2; D perhaps matches TRBD1 (5 bases). CDR3 length: 11 residues. The V end lost 5 bases, the J end lost 6 bases, and 10 bases lay between the germline ends. The germline CDR1 and CDR2 sequences are SQVTM and ANQGSEA. In DNA, the CDR3 is TGCAGCGTTCGGGTGGGGGATGGCTACACCTTC. Its protein product is CSVRVGDGYTF.

The chain joins TRBV11-2 to TRBJ2-3; TRBD2 matches 9 bases. The CDR3 totals 12 residues. The J segment lost 10 bases and the V segment lost 5 bases, leaving 4 bases of the junction unmatched. Germline CDR1 and CDR2: SGHAT and FQNNGV. Here the CDR3 DNA reads TGTGCCAGCAGCCTAGCGGGGAGGCCGCAGTATTTT. Amino acids: CASSLAGRPQYF.

V is TRBV6-5 and J is TRBJ2-3; 7 bases align to TRBD2. The CDR3 length is 16 residues. The germline V gene encodes CDR1 MNHEY and CDR2 SVGAGI. V shed 0 bases and J 1 base; nucleotides not matched to a gene: 4. CDR3 amino acids: CASSYSSGEGTDTQYF. The CDR3 DNA reads TGTGCCAGCAGTTACTCGAGCGGGGAGGGCACAGATACGCAGTATTTT.

The chain recombines TRBV21-1 with TRBJ2-5; TRBD2 was called by the table and not checked on the DNA. TRBV21-1 is designated a pseudogene. This CDR3 is built from 14 residues. In DNA, the CDR3 is TGTGCCAGCAGCAAAGTCGGGTGTCAAGAGACCCAGTACTTC. Translating it yields CASSKVGCQETQYF.

The chain recombines TRBV11-2 with TRBJ2-7; no clear D. Per germline, CDR1 SGHAT and CDR2 FQNNGV. Trimming stripped 5 bases from V and 6 bases from J, with 20 bases between. This CDR3 spans 15 amino acids. CDR3 sequence (DNA): TGTGCCAGCAGCCAATCGAGACTTTATGTAACCGAGCAGTACTTC. Protein: CASSQSRLYVTEQYF.

The J gene is TRBJ2-5, the V gene TRBV5-1, with 9 positions matching TRBD1. The trim removed 4 bases at V and 5 bases at J, leaving 12 bases unmatched. Germline loops: CDR1 SGHRS, CDR2 YFSETQ. The CDR3 totals 16 residues. The CDR3, as DNA: TGCGCCAGCAGCCCAATCGACAGGGGGGACACGGAGACCCAGTACTTC. Protein: CASSPIDRGDTETQYF.

This chain links TRBV7-2 with TRBJ1-1; possible D gene TRBD1, 5 bases. CDR3 length: 15 amino acids. V shed 1 base and J shed 4 bases, with 13 bases lying between them. Germline CDR1 and CDR2: SGHTA and FQGNSA. CDR3 amino acids: CASSLVGRQGTEAFF. The CDR3 region has the DNA TGTGCCAGCAGCTTAGTCGGGCGTCAGGGCACTGAAGCTTTCTTT.

The rearrangement links TRBV7-2 to TRBJ2-7; the D is unclear. Germline V gene lookup returns CDR1 SGHTA and CDR2 FQGNSA. The length of the CDR3 is 12 residues. Trimming removed 3 bases at V and 1 base at J, with 4 bases between. The CDR3 spells CASSFSSYEQYF. The CDR3 bases are TGTGCCAGCAGCTTTTCTTCCTACGAGCAGTACTTC.

This rearrangement joins TRBV18 to TRBJ1-1; D ambiguous. The V end lost 3 bases, the J end lost 2 bases, and 4 bases lay between the germline ends. CDR3 size: 12 residues. Germline V gene lookup returns CDR1 KGHSH and CDR2 LQKENI. CDR3 residues: CASSPSNTEAFF. The CDR3 nucleotides read TGTGCCAGCTCACCGTCTAACACTGAAGCTTTCTTT.

The chain couples TRBV4-1 to TRBJ2-5; D might be TRBD2 (6 bases). This CDR3 is 15 amino acids long. CDR1 MGHRA and CDR2 YSYEKL come from the germline V gene. The V end lost 0 bases, the J end lost 3 bases, and 11 bases lay between the germline ends. CDR3 bases: TGCGCCAGCAGCCAAGATCGGGGCGGGGAAGAGACCCAGTACTTC. This sequence encodes CASSQDRGGEETQYF.

This clone occurred once. V gene TRBV7-2 combines with J gene TRBJ1-1; D gene ambiguous. Germline V gene data show CDR1 as SGHTA and CDR2 as FQGNSA. This CDR3 has 15 amino acids. V was pared by 5 bases and J by 3 bases, with 16 bases between. This CDR3 reads CASSQRTVIDTEAFF. The CDR3 DNA is TGTGCCAGCAGCCAACGGACGGTGATAGACACTGAAGCTTTCTTT.

The V and J genes are TRBV7-2 and TRBJ2-7, with 12 nucleotides matching TRBD2. The CDR3 has 16 amino acids. J was trimmed by 4 bases and V by 3 bases; bases with no gene match: 7. Germline assignment: CDR1 SGHTA and CDR2 FQGNSA. CDR3 DNA: TGTGCCAGCAGCTTCGGACTAGCGGGGACAGGGTACGAGCAGTACTTC. Translation gives CASSFGLAGTGYEQYF. Combining the CDR3 with reference TRBV7-2 and TRBJ2-7 gives the whole variable domain GAGVSQSPSNKVTEKGKDVELRCDPISGHTALYWYRQSLGQGLEFLIYFQGNSAPDKSGLPSDRFSAERTGGSVSTLTIQRTQQEDSAVYLCASSFGLAGTGYEQYFGPGTRLTVT.

This sequence joins TRBV5-1 and TRBJ2-2; 8 bases are a match to TRBD1. The V and J ends lost 4 bases and 6 bases, in that order; junction bases with no gene match: 8. Germline V gives CDR1 SGHRS, CDR2 YFSETQ. This CDR3 is built from 15 residues. In DNA, the CDR3 is TGCGCCAGCAGCGTCGACAGGGGCGAGGCCGGGGAGCTGTTTTTT. The encoded protein is CASSVDRGEAGELFF. The entire variable domain, with the rest obtained from reference TRBV5-1 and TRBJ2-2, is as follows: KAGVTQTPRYLIKTRGQQVTLSCSPISGHRSVSWYQQTPGQGLQFLFEYFSETQRNKGNFPGRFSGRQFSNSRSEMNVSTLELGDSALYLCASSVDRGEAGELFFGEGSRLTVL.

This chain links TRBV7-8 with TRBJ2-1, with D possibly TRBD2 on 7 matching bases. The V and J ends lost 5 bases and 7 bases respectively, with 18 bases between them. The CDR3 extends over 15 amino acids. The germline CDR1 and CDR2 sequences are SGHVS and FQNEAQ. The CDR3 coding sequence is TGTGCCAGCAGCACCCAACGGGGGGCCTCAAATGAGCAGTTCTTC. Translating it yields CASSTQRGASNEQFF.

The V and J genes are TRBV11-2 and TRBJ1-6; a weak D match, TRBD1 (6 bases). Between the trimmed V and J ends, which lost 5 bases and 0 bases, there was a span of 17 bases. The V gene's germline CDR1 is SGHAT and CDR2 FQNNGV. The CDR3 runs to 18 residues. The CDR3 sequence is CASSHLTGMSSYNSPLHF. The CDR3 DNA sequence: TGTGCCAGCAGCCATCTTACAGGGATGAGCTCCTATAATTCACCCCTCCACTTT. The variable domain in full, completed from reference TRBV11-2 and TRBJ1-6, reads EAGVAQSPRYKIIEKRQSVAFWCNPISGHATLYWYQQILGQGPKLLIQFQNNGVVDDSQLPKDRFSAERLKGVDSTLKIQPAKLEDSAVYLCASSHLTGMSSYNSPLHFGNGTRLTVT.

The rearrangement joins TRBV30 to TRBJ1-2, with TRBD1 identical over 7 bases. CDR1 is GTSNPN and CDR2 is SVGIG in the germline V gene (reference sequence). The CDR3 extends over 13 amino acids. V lost 2 bases and J lost 8; bases outside the gene matches: 8. The CDR3 loop is CAWSKGATWGYTF. The CDR3 DNA reads TGTGCCTGGAGTAAGGGGGCCACCTGGGGCTACACCTTC.

The J gene is TRBJ2-3, the V gene TRBV30; TRBD2 agrees at 7 bases. CDR3 length equals 15 residues. Per germline, CDR1 GTSNPN and CDR2 SVGIG (reference sequence). The ends lost 5 bases at V and 1 base at J; junction bases unmatched: 9. Here the CDR3 reads CAWARGGFGTDTQYF. The CDR3 nucleotides read TGTGCCTGGGCGAGGGGAGGGTTCGGCACAGATACGCAGTATTTT.

The chain links TRBV7-2 to TRBJ2-1, with TRBD1 identical over 9 bases. The CDR3 runs to 16 residues. In germline, CDR1 is SGHTA, CDR2 FQGNSA. J was trimmed by 3 bases and V by 3 bases; bases with no gene match: 6. The CDR3 nucleotides are TGTGCCAGCAGCTTGAGGACAGGGGAATTCTACAATGAGCAGTTCTTC. Residues: CASSLRTGEFYNEQFF.

This clone was detected only a few times. This sample also contains other DNA sequences that code for the same CDR3. The chain is built from TRBV5-1 and TRBJ2-1; D might be TRBD1 (6 bases). V shed 4 bases and J shed 10 bases, with 12 bases lying between them. CDR3 size: 12 residues. Germline V gene data show CDR1 as SGHRS and CDR2 as YFSETQ. The CDR3 DNA reads TGCGCCAGCAGCGTGACAGGTCTGGAGCAGTTCTTC. Translation gives CASSVTGLEQFF.

In DNA form, the CDR3 reads TGTGCCAGCAGCACAACGGGGGGCACAGATACGCAGTATTTT. Protein: CASSTTGGTDTQYF. The rearrangement links TRBV11-2 to TRBJ2-3; TRBD2 is a possible D gene (6 bases). The CDR3 length is 14 residues. Germline V gene lookup returns CDR1 SGHAT and CDR2 FQNNGV. Trimming removed 5 bases at V and 1 base at J, with 10 bases between.

The chain employs TRBV4-1 and TRBJ1-5; D gene ambiguous. Per the germline V gene, CDR1 is MGHRA and CDR2 is YSYEKL. V dropped 4 bases and J dropped 3 bases, with 10 bases sitting between them. The CDR3 loop spans 14 amino acids. The chain's CDR3 is CASSPGFLNQPQHF. The DNA of the CDR3 is TGCGCCAGCAGCCCCGGGTTTCTCAATCAGCCCCAGCATTTT.

The rearrangement uses TRBV19 and TRBJ2-2; maybe TRBD2 (5 bases). The CDR3 is made up of 14 amino acids. The germline V gene has CDR1 LNHDA and CDR2 SQIVND (reference sequence). V lost 5 bases and J lost 6, with 13 bases in between. In DNA form, the CDR3 reads TGTGCCAGTAGTGAGGGCCTCGGATCCGGGGAGCTGTTTTTT. Translated: CASSEGLGSGELFF.